The TCR beta chain under discussion was sequenced for a study of shared clonotypes between healthy human individuals. The study, taken as a whole, reports: Incomplete sequencing of sorted subsets was indicated by rarefaction despite large depth. The sharing of 5% to 5.5% of naive CD4 clonotypes was seen across several donors.

Germline CDR1 reads KGHSH; CDR2 reads LQKENI. Trimming cost V 2 bases and J 6 bases, with 19 bases left between them. The CDR3 extends over 16 amino acids. CCR7-negative CD45RA+ TemRA cells were pooled with CD45RO+ cells for CD8 memory. As concerns this clone: Its target is not known.

Using immunoSEQ multiplex PCR, the repertoire was profiled, and TCRdb retains in-frame clones only, with some absent. This repertoire shows some 690,000 clones, roughly 87% found once; its top ten account for 30% to 35%. The chain joins TRBV18 to TRBJ1-1; D unclear. Sequencing was performed on memory CD8+ T cells from PBMCs. Subset meaning: CD45RO+ cells pooled with CCR7-negative TemRA cells. This sequence originates from a man aged 18 to 29 in good health. Some clones in this sample may be carry-over from other donors' samples. This CDR3 is CASSPRKGKDLPEAFF. CDR3 bases: TGTGCCAGCTCACCAAGGAAGGGAAAAGATTTGCCTGAAGCTTTCTTT.